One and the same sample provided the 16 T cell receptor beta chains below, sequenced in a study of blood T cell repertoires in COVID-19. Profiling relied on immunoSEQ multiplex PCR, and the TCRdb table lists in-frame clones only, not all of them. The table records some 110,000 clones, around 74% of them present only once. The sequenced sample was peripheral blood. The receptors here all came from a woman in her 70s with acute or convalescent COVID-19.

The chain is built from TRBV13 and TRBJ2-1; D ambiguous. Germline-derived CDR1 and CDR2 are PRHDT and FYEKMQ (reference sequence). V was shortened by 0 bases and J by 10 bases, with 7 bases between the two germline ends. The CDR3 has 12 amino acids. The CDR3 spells CASSLGGREQFF. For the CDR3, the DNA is TGTGCCAGCAGCTTAGGTGGCCGAGAGCAGTTCTTC.

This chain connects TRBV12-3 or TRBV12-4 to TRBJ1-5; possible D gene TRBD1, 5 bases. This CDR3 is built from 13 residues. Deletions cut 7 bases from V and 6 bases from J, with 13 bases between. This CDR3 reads CASTLGGSQPQHF. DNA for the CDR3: TGTGCCAGCACCCTGGGGGGTAGTCAGCCCCAGCATTTT.

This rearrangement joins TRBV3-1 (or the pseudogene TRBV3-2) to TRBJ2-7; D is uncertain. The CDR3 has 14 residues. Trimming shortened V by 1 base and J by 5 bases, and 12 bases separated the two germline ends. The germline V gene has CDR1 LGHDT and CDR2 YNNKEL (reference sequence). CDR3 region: CASSQGPGTNEQYF. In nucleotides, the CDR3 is TGTGCCAGCAGCCAAGGCCCGGGTACCAACGAGCAGTACTTC.

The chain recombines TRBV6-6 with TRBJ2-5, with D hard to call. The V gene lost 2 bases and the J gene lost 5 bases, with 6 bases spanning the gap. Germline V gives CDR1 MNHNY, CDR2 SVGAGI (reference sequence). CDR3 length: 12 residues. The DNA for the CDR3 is TGTGCCAGCAGTTACGCGGAGGAGACCCAGTACTTC. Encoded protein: CASSYAEETQYF.

The CDR3 loop is CASSETSGGARNEQFF. The CDR3 region has the DNA TGTGCCAGCAGCGAAACTAGCGGGGGGGCGAGGAATGAGCAGTTCTTC. The chain employs TRBV7-2 and TRBJ2-1; 13 bases line up with TRBD2. Trimming removed 5 bases from V and 7 bases from J; junction bases left unmatched: 8. CDR1 and CDR2 (germline): SGHTA, FQGNSA. The CDR3 is made up of 16 amino acids.

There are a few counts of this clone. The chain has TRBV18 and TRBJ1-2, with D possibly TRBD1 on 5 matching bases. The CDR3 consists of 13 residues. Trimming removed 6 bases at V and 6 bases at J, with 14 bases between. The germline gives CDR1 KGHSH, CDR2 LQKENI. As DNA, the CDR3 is TGTGCCAGCTCCCCTGACAGTCGAGATGGCTACACCTTC. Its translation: CASSPDSRDGYTF.

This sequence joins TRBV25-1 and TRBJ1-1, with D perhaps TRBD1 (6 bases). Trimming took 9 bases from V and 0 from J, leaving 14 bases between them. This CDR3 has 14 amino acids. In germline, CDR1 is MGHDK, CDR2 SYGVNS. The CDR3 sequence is CASQIRGMNTEAFF. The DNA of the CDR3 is TGTGCCAGTCAAATCAGGGGAATGAACACTGAAGCTTTCTTT.

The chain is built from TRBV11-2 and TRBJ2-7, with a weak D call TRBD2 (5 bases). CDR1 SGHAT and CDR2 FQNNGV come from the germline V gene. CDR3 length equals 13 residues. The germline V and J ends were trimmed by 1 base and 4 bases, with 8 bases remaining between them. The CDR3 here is CASSLGRIYEQYF. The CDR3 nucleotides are TGTGCCAGCAGCTTAGGGAGGATTTACGAGCAGTACTTC. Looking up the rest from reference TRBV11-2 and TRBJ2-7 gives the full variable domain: EAGVAQSPRYKIIEKRQSVAFWCNPISGHATLYWYQQILGQGPKLLIQFQNNGVVDDSQLPKDRFSAERLKGVDSTLKIQPAKLEDSAVYLCASSLGRIYEQYFGPGTRLTVT.

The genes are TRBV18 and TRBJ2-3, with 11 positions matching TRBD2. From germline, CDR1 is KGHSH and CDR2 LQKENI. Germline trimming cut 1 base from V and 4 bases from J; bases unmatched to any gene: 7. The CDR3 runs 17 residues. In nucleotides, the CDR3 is TGTGCCAGCTCACCACTAATAGCGGGGGGGCCGGCAGATACGCAGTATTTT. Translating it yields CASSPLIAGGPADTQYF.

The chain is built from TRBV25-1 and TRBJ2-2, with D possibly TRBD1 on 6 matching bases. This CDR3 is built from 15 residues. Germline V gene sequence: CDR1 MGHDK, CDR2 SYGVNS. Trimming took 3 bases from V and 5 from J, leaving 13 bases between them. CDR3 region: CASSDRAQGTGELFF. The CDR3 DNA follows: TGTGCCAGCAGTGATCGAGCACAGGGAACCGGGGAGCTGTTTTTT.

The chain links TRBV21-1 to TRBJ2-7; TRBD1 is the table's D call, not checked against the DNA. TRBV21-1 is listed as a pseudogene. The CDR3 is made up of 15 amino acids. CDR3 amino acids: CASSKGDRGSYEQYF. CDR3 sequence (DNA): TGTGCCAGCAGCAAAGGGGACAGGGGATCCTACGAGCAGTACTTC.

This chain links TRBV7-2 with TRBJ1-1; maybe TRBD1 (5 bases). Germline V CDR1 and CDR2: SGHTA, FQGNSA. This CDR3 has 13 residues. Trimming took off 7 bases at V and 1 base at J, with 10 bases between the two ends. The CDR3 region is CASKGNQNTEAFF. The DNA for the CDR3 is TGTGCCAGCAAGGGGAATCAGAACACTGAAGCTTTCTTT.

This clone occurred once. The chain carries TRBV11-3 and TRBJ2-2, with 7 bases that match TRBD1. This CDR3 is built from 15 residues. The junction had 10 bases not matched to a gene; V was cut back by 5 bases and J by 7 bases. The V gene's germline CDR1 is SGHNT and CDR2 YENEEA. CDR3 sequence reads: CASSPRTGQDGELFF. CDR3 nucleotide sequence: TGTGCCAGCAGCCCAAGGACAGGACAGGACGGGGAGCTGTTTTTT.

This chain's CDR3 is CASSYSFVRREALHF. In DNA, the CDR3 is TGTGCCAGCAGTTACTCTTTCGTCCGACGGGAAGCCCTCCACTTT. This chain uses TRBV6-6 with TRBJ1-6, with no clear D. Germline CDR1 and CDR2: MNHNY and SVGAGI (reference sequence). This CDR3 is built from 15 residues. The V end lost 0 bases, the J end lost 14 bases, and 17 bases lay between the germline ends.

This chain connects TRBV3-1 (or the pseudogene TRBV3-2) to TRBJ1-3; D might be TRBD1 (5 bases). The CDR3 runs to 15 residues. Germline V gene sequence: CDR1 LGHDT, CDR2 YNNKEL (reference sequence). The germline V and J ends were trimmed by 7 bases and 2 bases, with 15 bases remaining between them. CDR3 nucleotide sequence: TGTGCCAGCACCGTCGCGGGGGGAACTGGAAACACCATATATTTT. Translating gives CASTVAGGTGNTIYF.

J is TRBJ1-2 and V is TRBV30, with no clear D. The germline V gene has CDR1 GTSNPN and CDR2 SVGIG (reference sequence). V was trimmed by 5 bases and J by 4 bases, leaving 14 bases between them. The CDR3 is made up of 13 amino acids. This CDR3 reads CAWLSALPYGYTF. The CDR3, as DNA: TGTGCCTGGTTGTCCGCACTACCCTATGGCTACACCTTC.